This T cell receptor (beta chain) was sequenced in a study of control samples from healthy donors and cancer patients. Libraries were prepared by immunoSEQ multiplex PCR; TCRdb keeps only in-frame clonotypes and omits some of them. The data contain 100,000 to 150,000 clones, 87% of them singletons. V shed 4 bases and J shed 6 bases, with 6 bases lying between them. The CDR3 extends over 12 amino acids. Per germline, CDR1 SGHDN and CDR2 FVKESK. The clonotype was recovered from a man in his 60s in good health. The sequencing input was blood. The genes are TRBV14 and TRBJ2-2; no reliable D call. The CDR3 DNA follows: TGTGCCAGCAGCCCCTGGCCCGGGGAGCTGTTTTTT. Translating it yields CASSPWPGELFF.